The clone carrying this TCR beta chain was recorded once. The antigen remains unidentified. The CDR3 totals 15 residues. Trimming took 4 bases from V and 8 from J; bases not matched to a gene: 5. From germline, CDR1 is MNHEY and CDR2 SVGAGI. This sample was included in a study of T cell responses to AZD1222 COVID-19 vaccine. Study outcomes and limitations: White British people made up most donors, females outnumbered males, and clonal diversity was possibly underestimated. Spike regions recognized by vaccine-associated CD4 TCRs spanned the protein, led by 160-218 and 743-854. Seropositive AZD1222 recipients at baseline numbered only five or six.

Only in-frame clones appear in the TCRdb table, and some are missing; sequencing was by immunoSEQ multiplex PCR. The table has some 110,000 clones, approximately 90% seen once. Pooling covered second doses at about 4 or about 12 weeks. The sequence was collected from an adult who received the AZD1222 COVID-19 vaccine. The J gene is TRBJ1-6, the V gene TRBV6-5; 10 bases match TRBD1. The sequenced sample was peripheral blood, obtained 28 days after the second AZD1222 dose. For the CDR3, the DNA is TGTGCCAGCAGTTTGGGACAGGGGTTTGATTCACCCCTCCACTTT. It specifies CASSLGQGFDSPLHF.